A single sample is the source of the 21 T cell receptor beta chains below, sequenced in a study of blood T cell repertoires in COVID-19. Sequencing used immunoSEQ multiplex PCR; TCRdb keeps in-frame clones, though not all of them. The sample yields about 220,000 clones, approximately 80% seen once. Sequenced sample: peripheral blood. The receptor source for this set is a man aged 45-65 years with active or convalescent COVID-19.

The V gene is TRBV5-1, the J gene TRBJ2-1, with TRBD2 identical over 13 bases. The CDR3 runs to 16 residues. V lost 0 bases, J lost 9 bases, and 6 bases stayed unmatched. Per the germline V gene, CDR1 is SGHRS and CDR2 is YFSETQ. CDR3 nucleotide sequence: TGCGCCAGCAGCTTGGCCACTAGCGGGGGGGCTTCTGAGCAGTTCTTC. It encodes CASSLATSGGASEQFF.

This chain connects TRBV4-1 to TRBJ1-1; tentatively, D is TRBD1 (6 bases). This CDR3 is 14 amino acids long. V lost 1 base and J lost 5, with 11 bases in between. Germline CDR1 is MGHRA and CDR2 is YSYEKL. Here the CDR3 reads CASSQVNRATEAFF. The CDR3, as DNA: TGCGCCAGCAGCCAAGTGAACAGGGCTACTGAAGCTTTCTTT.

The chain links TRBV18 to TRBJ1-2; D is unresolved. Between the trimmed V and J ends, which lost 3 bases and 6 bases, there was a span of 14 bases. Germline CDR1 reads KGHSH; CDR2 reads LQKENI. CDR3 length: 14 residues. CDR3 nucleotide sequence: TGTGCCAGCTCACCCCCGGTTTATCTCAATGGCTACACCTTC. It specifies CASSPPVYLNGYTF.

This CDR3 reads CASSLAGQGNTEAFF. Here the CDR3 DNA reads TGTGCCAGCAGCTTAGCGGGACAGGGGAACACTGAAGCTTTCTTT. The chain is built from TRBV7-2 and TRBJ1-1; 9 bases match TRBD1. Unmatched junction bases numbered 0, after V lost 0 bases and J lost 1 base. This CDR3 spans 15 amino acids. CDR1 is SGHTA and CDR2 is FQGNSA in the germline V gene.

This clone has just one count. This chain links TRBV4-2 with TRBJ1-2, with D uncertain. The V and J ends lost 1 base and 4 bases respectively, with 7 bases between them. This CDR3 contains 13 residues. Germline V gene sequence: CDR1 LGHNA, CDR2 YNFKEQ. CDR3 in amino acids: CASSQGTAYGYTF. CDR3 bases: TGTGCCAGCAGCCAAGGAACAGCCTATGGCTACACCTTC.

The chain recombines TRBV5-4 with TRBJ1-2; D not certain. The germline V and J ends were trimmed by 1 base and 8 bases, with 9 bases remaining between them. The CDR3 spans 12 residues. Germline V gene sequence: CDR1 SGHNT, CDR2 YYREEE (reference sequence). CDR3: CASSLRGGGYTF. The CDR3 DNA follows: TGTGCCAGCAGCTTGCGGGGTGGGGGCTACACCTTC.

This chain links TRBV28 with TRBJ2-2; 7 bases match TRBD1. CDR1 is MDHEN and CDR2 is SYDVKM in the germline V gene. V was pared by 6 bases and J by 11 bases, with 9 bases of the junction left unmatched. The CDR3 contains 13 residues. CDR3 coding DNA: TGTGCCAGCAGCCCTAGAGGGGGCTTTGAGCTGTTTTTT. This translates into CASSPRGGFELFF.

V gene TRBV2 combines with J gene TRBJ1-2; possible D gene TRBD1, 5 bases. This CDR3 has 15 amino acids. Germline V gene data show CDR1 as SNHLY and CDR2 as FYNNEI. V shed 6 bases and J shed 4 bases, with 18 bases lying between them. The CDR3 sequence is CASRANTDIFYGYTF. The CDR3 DNA follows: TGTGCCAGCAGAGCGAATACGGACATCTTCTATGGCTACACCTTC.

The V and J genes are TRBV4-1 and TRBJ1-2, with TRBD1 matching 10 bases. Germline V gene data show CDR1 as MGHRA and CDR2 as YSYEKL. V was pared by 2 bases and J by 6 bases, with 6 bases of the junction left unmatched. This CDR3 has 15 residues. The CDR3 sequence: CASSQPGTGANGYTF. The CDR3 DNA reads as TGCGCCAGCAGCCAACCCGGGACAGGGGCTAATGGCTACACCTTC.

This chain joins TRBV5-1 and TRBJ1-1; TRBD1 is a possible D gene (5 bases). Trimming stripped 3 bases from V and 7 bases from J, with 13 bases between. The CDR3 covers 13 residues. CDR1 and CDR2 from the germline V gene are SGHRS and YFSETQ. CDR3 in DNA: TGCGCCAGCAGCTACGGGACTCAGCTTGAAGCTTTCTTT. This encodes CASSYGTQLEAFF.

As DNA, the CDR3 is TGTGCCAGTAGTATAGATCATTTACAGGGAAGCAATCAGCCCCAGCATTTT. It specifies CASSIDHLQGSNQPQHF. The V call is TRBV19, the J call TRBJ1-5; D is possibly TRBD1 (6 bases). CDR3 length equals 17 residues. Germline CDR1 is LNHDA and CDR2 is SQIVND (reference sequence). Between the trimmed V and J ends, which lost 0 bases and 1 base, there was a span of 13 bases. Full variable domain (remainder filled in from reference TRBV19 and TRBJ1-5): DGGITQSPKYLFRKEGQNVTLSCEQNLNHDAMYWYRQDPGQGLRLIYYSQIVNDFQKGDIAEGYSVSREKKESFPLTVTSAQKNPTAFYLCASSIDHLQGSNQPQHFGDGTRLSIL.

This chain links TRBV27 with TRBJ2-1; 8 bases agree with TRBD2. V was clipped by 8 bases and J by 0 bases; unmatched bases: 9. The CDR3 is 16 amino acids. Germline lookup yields CDR1 MNHEY and CDR2 SMNVEV (reference sequence). CDR3 protein: CASGGGSGSSYNEQFF. CDR3 DNA: TGTGCCAGCGGGGGCGGAAGCGGGAGCTCCTACAATGAGCAGTTCTTC.

The J gene is TRBJ2-5, the V gene TRBV3-1 (or the pseudogene TRBV3-2); unclear D gene. There are 15 residues in the CDR3. Germline V gene lookup returns CDR1 LGHDT and CDR2 YNNKEL (reference sequence). V was pared by 1 base and J by 7 bases, with 16 bases between. The CDR3 DNA sequence: TGTGCCAGCAGCCAAGGAGAGTCGCTAGTCTGGACCCAGTACTTC. Residues: CASSQGESLVWTQYF.

This clone was picked up a small number of times. The chain employs TRBV29-1 and TRBJ1-1; 8 bases line up with TRBD1. V was pared by 5 bases and J by 10 bases, with 3 bases of the junction left unmatched. CDR1 SQVTM and CDR2 ANQGSEA come from the germline V gene. The CDR3 runs 10 residues. The CDR3 DNA sequence: TGCAGCGTTCAGGGGGCGGGAGCTTTCTTT. Its translation: CSVQGAGAFF.

In this sample, this clone turned up a few times. This rearrangement joins TRBV10-3 to TRBJ2-5; 12 bases align to TRBD2. This CDR3 has 17 residues. Germline lookup yields CDR1 ENHRY and CDR2 SYGVKD. Losses at the gene ends were 6 bases for V and 2 bases for J; bases not matched to a gene: 10. CDR3 nucleotide sequence: TGTGCCATCAGCCAACTAGCGGGGGGTGCCCCGCAAGAGACCCAGTACTTC. This translates into CAISQLAGGAPQETQYF.

This clone showed up just a few times. The gene calls are TRBV6-6 and TRBJ1-4; D is ambiguous. V shed 3 bases and J shed 4 bases, with 15 bases lying between them. This CDR3 region has 16 residues. The germline gives CDR1 MNHNY, CDR2 SVGAGI (reference sequence). The CDR3 DNA reads TGTGCCAGCAGTTATCCCGCCGGGGTGGGTAATGAAAAACTGTTTTTT. Protein sequence: CASSYPAGVGNEKLFF.

This clone was counted a single time. The chain carries TRBV5-1 and TRBJ1-2; 7 bases fit TRBD1. After removal of 5 bases from V and 3 bases from J, the junction contained 13 bases not matched to a gene. The CDR3 totals 16 residues. Germline values: CDR1 SGHRS, CDR2 YFSETQ. The CDR3 is CASSSQGEPAYYGYTF. CDR3 nucleotides: TGCGCCAGCAGTTCCCAGGGGGAACCCGCATACTATGGCTACACCTTC.

The chain recombines TRBV4-3 with TRBJ1-6, with 9 bases matching TRBD1. The J segment lost 0 bases and the V segment lost 1 base, leaving 10 bases of the junction unmatched. Germline V gene sequence: CDR1 LGHNA, CDR2 YSLEER. CDR3 length: 20 residues. This CDR3 reads CASSQGGRWGQGSYNSPLHF. CDR3 bases: TGCGCCAGCAGCCAAGGGGGTCGTTGGGGACAGGGCTCCTATAATTCACCCCTCCACTTT.

This chain uses TRBV30 with TRBJ1-1; 7 bases align to TRBD1. V trimming: 3 bases; J trimming: 2 bases; junction bases outside the gene matches: 9. Germline V CDR1 and CDR2: GTSNPN, SVGIG (reference sequence). The CDR3 runs 15 residues. CDR3 loop: CAWSQKDRTNTEAFF. As DNA, the CDR3 is TGTGCCTGGAGCCAGAAGGACAGGACCAACACTGAAGCTTTCTTT.

The chain joins TRBV7-3 to TRBJ2-1; 13 positions agree with TRBD2. Trimming cost V 2 bases and J 6 bases; bases outside gene matches: 1. Germline V gene data show CDR1 as SGHTA and CDR2 as FQGTGA. This CDR3 has 15 amino acids. The CDR3 sequence is CASSLGTSGTNEQFF. Here the CDR3 DNA reads TGTGCCAGCAGCTTAGGGACTAGCGGGACCAATGAGCAGTTCTTC.

The genes are TRBV19 and TRBJ1-1; D is possibly TRBD1 (5 bases). The CDR3 extends over 14 amino acids. The germline V gene encodes CDR1 LNHDA and CDR2 SQIVND (reference sequence). Trimming shortened V by 6 bases and J by 1 base, and 12 bases separated the two germline ends. The DNA of the CDR3 is TGTGCCAGTAGCTGGGGCCTCGGGAACACTGAAGCTTTCTTT. This encodes CASSWGLGNTEAFF. Together with reference TRBV19 and TRBJ1-1, the CDR3 gives the full variable domain: DGGITQSPKYLFRKEGQNVTLSCEQNLNHDAMYWYRQDPGQGLRLIYYSQIVNDFQKGDIAEGYSVSREKKESFPLTVTSAQKNPTAFYLCASSWGLGNTEAFFGQGTRLTVV.